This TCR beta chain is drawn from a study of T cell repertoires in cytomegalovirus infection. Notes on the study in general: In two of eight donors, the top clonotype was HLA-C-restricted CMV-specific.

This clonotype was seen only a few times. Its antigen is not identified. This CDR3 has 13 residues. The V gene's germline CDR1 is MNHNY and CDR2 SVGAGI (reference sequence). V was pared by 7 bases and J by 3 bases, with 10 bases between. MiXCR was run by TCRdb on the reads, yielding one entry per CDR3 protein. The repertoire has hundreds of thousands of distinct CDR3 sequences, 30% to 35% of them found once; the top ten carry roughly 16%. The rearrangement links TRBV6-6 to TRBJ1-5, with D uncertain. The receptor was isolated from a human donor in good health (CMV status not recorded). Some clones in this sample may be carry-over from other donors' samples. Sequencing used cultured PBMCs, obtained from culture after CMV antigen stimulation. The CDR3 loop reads CASISGINQPQHF. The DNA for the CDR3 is TGTGCCAGCATTTCTGGGATCAATCAGCCCCAGCATTTT.